A single sample gave rise to the 9 T cell receptor beta chains below, sequenced in a study of blood T cell repertoires in COVID-19. Data came from immunoSEQ multiplex PCR; TCRdb stores just in-frame clones and leaves some out. In the table there are approximately 200,000 clones, 88% of which are singletons. The sequenced sample was peripheral blood. The receptors derive from a man in his sixties or seventies with acute or convalescent COVID-19.

This rearrangement joins TRBV10-3 to TRBJ2-6; 10 positions agree with TRBD1. Trimming took 6 bases from V and 2 from J; bases not matched to a gene: 13. CDR3 size: 19 residues. From germline, CDR1 is ENHRY and CDR2 SYGVKD. The CDR3 loop reads CAIRDRGDFLLTGANVLTF. CDR3 sequence (DNA): TGTGCCATCAGGGACAGGGGGGACTTTCTTCTTACTGGGGCCAACGTCCTGACTTTC.

The rearrangement joins TRBV19 to TRBJ2-2, with D perhaps matching TRBD1 (7 bases). CDR3 length: 14 amino acids. Trimming pared 4 bases from V and 6 bases from J, leaving 12 bases between. Germline V lookup: CDR1 LNHDA, CDR2 SQIVND (reference sequence). The CDR3 here is CASSSGTAPGELFF. Here the CDR3 DNA reads TGTGCCAGTAGTAGCGGGACAGCCCCCGGGGAGCTGTTTTTT. The full variable domain, with the rest looked up from reference TRBV19 and TRBJ2-2, is DGGITQSPKYLFRKEGQNVTLSCEQNLNHDAMYWYRQDPGQGLRLIYYSQIVNDFQKGDIAEGYSVSREKKESFPLTVTSAQKNPTAFYLCASSSGTAPGELFFGEGSRLTVL.

The rearrangement links TRBV5-8 to TRBJ1-1; 7 bases are shared with TRBD1. V lost 6 bases, J lost 5 bases, and 10 bases stayed unmatched. From germline, CDR1 is SGHTS and CDR2 YDEGEE. The CDR3 runs to 14 residues. The CDR3 protein is CASIFPGGRTEAFF. In DNA form, the CDR3 reads TGTGCCAGCATCTTCCCAGGGGGAAGAACTGAAGCTTTCTTT.

V gene TRBV29-1 combines with J gene TRBJ2-1, with 11 bases lining up with TRBD1. Germline lookup yields CDR1 SQVTM and CDR2 ANQGSEA. V lost 7 bases, J lost 6 bases, and 5 bases stayed unmatched. The CDR3 has 13 amino acids. CDR3 coding DNA: TGCAGCGGTTCCGGGACAGGGGGCAATGAGCAGTTCTTC. Translated, it gives CSGSGTGGNEQFF.

The chain couples TRBV29-1 to TRBJ2-7, with TRBD1 matching 9 bases. V was clipped by 5 bases and J by 2 bases; unmatched bases: 7. Germline V gene lookup returns CDR1 SQVTM and CDR2 ANQGSEA. The CDR3 length is 14 residues. The chain's CDR3 is CSVIGQGRTYEQYF. CDR3 nucleotide sequence: TGCAGCGTTATAGGACAGGGGCGCACCTACGAGCAGTACTTC.

The chain carries TRBV27 and TRBJ2-1; the D is unclear. The CDR3 covers 14 residues. Germline V gives CDR1 MNHEY, CDR2 SMNVEV (reference sequence). The ends were cut back, 5 bases at V and 6 bases at J, with 14 bases in the middle. The CDR3 spells CASSGAGRSNEQFF. The CDR3 DNA reads as TGTGCCAGCAGTGGCGCTGGGCGAAGCAATGAGCAGTTCTTC.

The chain joins TRBV19 to TRBJ1-5; D is perhaps TRBD1 (6 bases). Germline values: CDR1 LNHDA, CDR2 SQIVND (reference sequence). V lost 5 bases and J 2 bases, leaving 13 bases between the germline ends. CDR3 length: 15 amino acids. The DNA of the CDR3 is TGTGCCAGTAGTTGGGGCAGGGGTGGCAATCAGCCCCAGCATTTT. It is translated as CASSWGRGGNQPQHF.

The genes are TRBV20-1 and TRBJ1-1; weak D call: TRBD1 (6 bases). The CDR3 extends over 11 amino acids. Germline V CDR1 and CDR2: DFQATT, SNEGSKA (reference sequence). V was cut by 3 bases and J by 8 bases, with 10 bases left in between. In nucleotides, the CDR3 is TGCAGTGCTAGCCCCGACAGGGAAGCTTTCTTT. Translating it yields CSASPDREAFF.

The rearrangement links TRBV7-3 to TRBJ1-6; 9 bases map to TRBD1. Trimming took 5 bases from V and 9 from J; bases not matched to a gene: 5. CDR3 size: 14 residues. Germline CDR1 SGHTA, CDR2 FQGTGA. The CDR3, as DNA: TGTGCCAGCAGCCTCGGGACAGGGCGTTCACCCCTCCACTTT. Amino acids: CASSLGTGRSPLHF.